Each of the 11 T cell receptor beta chains below was sequenced from the same sample in a study of blood T cell repertoires in COVID-19. The data were produced by immunoSEQ multiplex PCR, yet TCRdb's version contains in-frame clones alone and is incomplete. Of 400,000 to 550,000 clones listed, 70% to 90% are singletons. Sample: PBMCs or T cells enriched from blood (not recorded which). The receptors stem from a woman aged 18-35 years with acute COVID-19.

The chain combines TRBV4-3 with TRBJ2-7, with TRBD2 matching over 7 bases. Germline loops: CDR1 LGHNA, CDR2 YSLEER. The CDR3 loop spans 15 amino acids. V shed 1 base, J shed 6 bases, and the junction held 9 bases outside the gene matches. CDR3 residues: CASSQALAGDSEQYF. The CDR3 nucleotides read TGCGCCAGCAGCCAAGCCTTGGCGGGAGACTCCGAGCAGTACTTC.

The chain couples TRBV5-6 to TRBJ2-2; possible D gene TRBD1, 5 bases. V lost 4 bases and J 3 bases, leaving 7 bases between the germline ends. In germline, CDR1 is SGHDT, CDR2 YYEEEE. The CDR3 has 13 residues. The CDR3 loop is CASSPQDTGELFF. The CDR3 DNA is TGTGCCAGCAGCCCACAGGACACCGGGGAGCTGTTTTTT.

The J gene is TRBJ2-7, the V gene TRBV7-2; D not certain. Germline V gene sequence: CDR1 SGHTA, CDR2 FQGNSA. The CDR3 spans 15 residues. The ends were cut back, 1 base at V and 2 bases at J, with 12 bases in the middle. In DNA form, the CDR3 reads TGTGCCAGCAGCTTAGAACTCCCCCCGACCTACGAGCAGTACTTC. Its translation is CASSLELPPTYEQYF. The entire variable domain, with the rest obtained from reference TRBV7-2 and TRBJ2-7, is as follows: GAGVSQSPSNKVTEKGKDVELRCDPISGHTALYWYRQSLGQGLEFLIYFQGNSAPDKSGLPSDRFSAERTGGSVSTLTIQRTQQEDSAVYLCASSLELPPTYEQYFGPGTRLTVT.

The rearrangement joins TRBV5-8 to TRBJ2-3, with 9 positions matching TRBD2. Germline V CDR1 and CDR2: SGHTS, YDEGEE. This CDR3 is 16 amino acids long. J was trimmed by 1 base and V by 1 base; bases with no gene match: 4. CDR3 amino acids: CASSLWVAGGTDTQYF. CDR3 nucleotide sequence: TGTGCCAGCAGCTTGTGGGTAGCGGGGGGCACAGATACGCAGTATTTT.

This clone was detected a few times. The V call is TRBV3-1 (or the pseudogene TRBV3-2), the J call TRBJ2-2; tentatively, D is TRBD2 (5 bases). Germline-derived CDR1 and CDR2 are LGHDT and YNNKEL (reference sequence). The length of the CDR3 is 13 residues. Trimming took off 11 bases at V and 3 bases at J, with 13 bases between the two ends. CDR3 DNA: TGTGCCGTCCTAGCCGAATACACCGGGGAGCTGTTTTTT. Translated: CAVLAEYTGELFF.

The chain links TRBV28 to TRBJ2-1; D not certain. CDR1 is MDHEN and CDR2 is SYDVKM in the germline V gene. CDR3 length: 17 residues. The V and J ends lost 4 bases and 3 bases respectively, with 19 bases between them. CDR3 nucleotide sequence: TGTGCCAGCAGTTCGCCGCTAGACCCTATGCTCTACAATGAGCAGTTCTTC. Amino acids: CASSSPLDPMLYNEQFF. The full variable domain, rest sourced from reference TRBV28 and TRBJ2-1, is DVKVTQSSRYLVKRTGEKVFLECVQDMDHENMFWYRQDPGLGLRLIYFSYDVKMKEKGDIPEGYSVSREKKERFSLILESASTNQTSMYLCASSSPLDPMLYNEQFFGPGTRLTVL.

V and J are TRBV10-3 and TRBJ1-3; D call uncertain. The germline V and J ends were trimmed by 4 bases and 1 base, with 14 bases remaining between them. The CDR3 extends over 16 amino acids. Looked up from germline, CDR1 is ENHRY and CDR2 is SYGVKD. Written as DNA, the CDR3 is TGTGCCATCAGTGTAGACGGGATTAGGTCTGGAAACACCATATATTTT. Protein sequence: CAISVDGIRSGNTIYF.

CDR3 bases: TGTGCCAGCAGTTTAAGTGCCGGGGTTGTTGAAGCTTTCTTT. Translation: CASSLSAGVVEAFF. The rearrangement links TRBV28 to TRBJ1-1, with D unclear. The germline gives CDR1 MDHEN, CDR2 SYDVKM. This CDR3 has 14 amino acids. The germline V and J ends were trimmed by 2 bases and 7 bases, with 14 bases remaining between them.

The V call is TRBV11-2, the J call TRBJ2-7, with 13 bases matching TRBD2. The germline V gene has CDR1 SGHAT and CDR2 FQNNGV. V lost 5 bases to trimming and J lost 2 bases; unmatched junction nucleotides: 3. The CDR3 contains 15 residues. Here the CDR3 reads CASSTSGGAPYEQYF. The CDR3 bases are TGTGCCAGCAGCACTAGCGGGGGGGCCCCCTACGAGCAGTACTTC.

This clone was seen only a few times. CDR3 protein: CASSQAYKNEQYF. The CDR3 DNA reads TGCGCCAGCAGCCAAGCTTACAAGAACGAGCAGTACTTC. The chain recombines TRBV4-3 with TRBJ2-7, with D hard to call. The V gene lost 1 base and the J gene lost 5 bases, with 9 bases spanning the gap. Germline values: CDR1 LGHNA, CDR2 YSLEER. This CDR3 spans 13 amino acids.

There are a few counts of this clone. The V gene is TRBV2, the J gene TRBJ1-1, with TRBD1 as a possible D gene (5 bases). The germline V gene has CDR1 SNHLY and CDR2 FYNNEI. The V end lost 3 bases, the J end lost 7 bases, and 12 bases lay between the germline ends. CDR3 length: 13 residues. The CDR3, as DNA: TGTGCCAGCAGTGAGGGTCCGGGGGATGAAGCTTTCTTT. Translating gives CASSEGPGDEAFF.